The 8 T cell receptor beta chains reported below all come from one sample, sequenced in a study of technical replicates of blood from several donors (dated by TCRdb to about 2017). The method was the immunoSEQ multiplex PCR assay. Sourced from immuneACCESS, this table was stored by TCRdb with only in-frame sequences that have V and J called. A share of the clones is absent; for the studies checked, an unresolved V gene accounts for under half, and the remainder has no known explanation. In this sample the table shows about 59,000 clones, almost 97% of which occur a single time. About 0.2% of the sample rests with the top ten. Sequenced material: T cells isolated from PBMCs. The receptors were gathered from a human donor in good health.

The V and J genes are TRBV6-5 and TRBJ2-7; possible D gene TRBD2, 6 bases. This CDR3 has 14 amino acids. Germline assignment: CDR1 MNHEY and CDR2 SVGAGI. Trimming took off 4 bases at V and 3 bases at J, with 13 bases between the two ends. The chain's CDR3 is CASSWTVGGYEQYF. The DNA for the CDR3 is TGTGCCAGCAGTTGGACGGTCGGGGGCTACGAGCAGTACTTC.

J is TRBJ2-7 and V is TRBV14; 9 positions agree with TRBD1. The CDR3 consists of 17 residues. Germline CDR1 SGHDN, CDR2 FVKESK. V lost 3 bases to trimming and J lost 7 bases; unmatched junction nucleotides: 16. The CDR3 DNA sequence: TGTGCCAGCAGCCATAGCCCAAGGTCGACAGGGGGTAGAGAGCAGTACTTC. It specifies CASSHSPRSTGGREQYF.

V usage is TRBV10-2 and J usage is TRBJ2-1; possible D gene TRBD1, 6 bases. Trimming left V 1 base short and J 8 bases short, with 15 bases between. Germline CDR1 is WSHSY and CDR2 is SAAADI. The CDR3 is made up of 15 amino acids. Here the CDR3 reads CASSEWYRAGDEQFF. CDR3 DNA sequence: TGCGCCAGCAGTGAGTGGTACAGGGCAGGGGATGAGCAGTTCTTC.

The gene calls are TRBV2 and TRBJ1-1; TRBD1 matches at 7 bases. In germline, CDR1 is SNHLY, CDR2 FYNNEI. The CDR3 runs to 14 residues. After removal of 8 bases from V and 0 bases from J, the junction contained 6 bases not matched to a gene. CDR3 protein: CASRRDSVNTEAFF. The CDR3 nucleotides read TGTGCCAGCCGGAGGGACAGTGTGAACACTGAAGCTTTCTTT.

The rearrangement uses TRBV29-1 and TRBJ1-5; no clear D. From germline, CDR1 is SQVTM and CDR2 ANQGSEA. The V gene lost 5 bases and the J gene lost 6 bases, with 20 bases spanning the gap. There are 15 residues in the CDR3. The CDR3 is CSVTLGSGLGQPQHF. Written as DNA, the CDR3 is TGCAGCGTTACTCTGGGGAGCGGGCTTGGTCAGCCCCAGCATTTT. The whole variable domain, filled in from reference TRBV29-1 and TRBJ1-5, reads SAVISQKPSRDICQRGTSLTIQCQVDSQVTMMFWYRQQPGQSLTLIATANQGSEATYESGFVIDKFPISRPNLTFSTLTVSNMSPEDSSIYLCSVTLGSGLGQPQHFGDGTRLSIL.

V usage is TRBV27 and J usage is TRBJ2-1; TRBD2 is a possible D gene (6 bases). Trimming removed 3 bases from V and 7 bases from J, with 13 bases in between. Germline assignment: CDR1 MNHEY and CDR2 SMNVEV (reference sequence). The CDR3 is 14 amino acids. CDR3 amino acids: CASSFGDLRNEQFF. The CDR3 DNA reads as TGTGCCAGCAGTTTCGGGGACTTACGAAATGAGCAGTTCTTC.

The chain uses TRBV6-4 and TRBJ2-1, with 8 positions matching TRBD2. The CDR3 length is 16 residues. Germline V gene lookup returns CDR1 MRHNA and CDR2 SNTAGT. Trimming removed 0 bases from V and 8 bases from J; junction bases left unmatched: 9. The CDR3 sequence is CASSDSKRGGVDEQFF. Written as DNA, the CDR3 is TGTGCCAGCAGTGACTCAAAACGGGGGGGTGTGGATGAGCAGTTCTTC.

Note on this clone: The CDR3 ends on some other residue instead of the conserved phenylalanine or tryptophan, so this is likely a read error. The limits of the CDR3 on the DNA are not certain, so only TCRdb's listed CDR3 is given. The V and J genes are TRBV25-1 and TRBJ1-1. A total of 12 residues make up the CDR3, ends included. In germline, CDR1 is MGHDK, CDR2 SYGVNS. This CDR3 is CASRDYPTLTRL.